This section outlines one TCR beta chain sequence together with its context. Approximately 9.6 milliliters of peripheral blood were drawn from each donor into EDTA-treated tubes. This entry comes from a study of blood T cells in healthy people across ages. This CDR3 contains 15 residues. Germline V gives CDR1 LGHDT, CDR2 YNNKEL (reference sequence). V was shortened by 0 bases and J by 3 bases, with 9 bases between the two germline ends. Together with a sample-barcoded 5' primer, a J-beta primer mix was included in a second PCR lasting about 6 to 11 cycles. Each cDNA molecule received a tag from a template-switch adaptor that had 12 random nucleotides. Via MiXCR, TCRdb re-called the 5' RACE reads, giving one row per CDR3 protein. The sample carries around 850,000 distinct CDR3 sequences, about 37% recorded once.

The sequence derives from a man between 18 and 29 years old in good health. The rearrangement joins TRBV3-1 to TRBJ2-1; D is uncertain. Source material: blood. CDR3 nucleotide sequence: TGTGCCAGCAGCCAAGATCTTGTCAGCTACAATGAGCAGTTCTTC. This sequence encodes CASSQDLVSYNEQFF.